A selection of T cell receptor beta chains follows, all from one sample in a study of shared clonotypes between healthy human individuals. The repertoire was sequenced with immunoSEQ multiplex PCR; TCRdb's copy has only in-frame clones and lacks some. The sample shows 2 million to 2.5 million clones, around 90% of them seen only once. The sequenced sample was naive CD4+ T cells from PBMCs. These receptors all stem from a man between 18 and 35 years old in good health. Some clones in this sample may be carry-over from other donors' samples. CDR3s leave out the opening cysteine and the closing phenylalanine or tryptophan.

CDR3 length: 15
V gene: TRBV5-1
J gene: TRBJ2-1
CDR3 protein: ASSLERTSNYYNEQF

CDR3 length: 13
V gene: TRBV28
J gene: TRBJ2-5
CDR3 protein: ASSLPAGTGETQY

CDR3 length: 12
V gene: TRBV27
J gene: TRBJ1-4
CDR3 protein: ASSPGQLNEKLF

CDR3 length: 12
V gene: TRBV18
J gene: TRBJ2-7
CDR3 protein: ASSPQGGLGEQY

CDR3 length: 13
V gene: TRBV6-5
J gene: TRBJ2-2
CDR3 protein: ASRGTPVGSGELF

CDR3 length: 12
V gene: TRBV5-1
J gene: TRBJ2-7
CDR3 protein: ASSMTGLVGEQY

CDR3 length: 14
V gene: TRBV18
J gene: TRBJ1-3
CDR3 protein: ASSPPGSSSGNTIY

CDR3 length: 13
V gene: TRBV4-1
J gene: TRBJ1-4
CDR3 protein: ASSQVESLNEKLF

CDR3 length: 13
V gene: TRBV11-1
J gene: TRBJ2-1
CDR3 protein: ASSLVPRGLTEQF

CDR3 length: 13
V gene: TRBV9
J gene: TRBJ1-5
CDR3 protein: ASSVGADTYQPQH

CDR3 length: 12
V gene: TRBV30
J gene: TRBJ2-3
CDR3 protein: AWSLAGGGDTQY

CDR3 length: 13
V gene: TRBV15
J gene: TRBJ2-5
CDR3 protein: ATSRVRAGQETQY

CDR3 length: 14
V gene: TRBV4-3
J gene: TRBJ1-1
CDR3 protein: ASSRYSGAPNTEAF

CDR3 length: 13
V gene: TRBV28
J gene: TRBJ2-2
CDR3 protein: ASTPGGWIGGELF

CDR3 length: 13
V gene: TRBV7-9
J gene: TRBJ2-7
CDR3 protein: ASSPMGSGRYEQY

CDR3 length: 15
V gene: TRBV7-2
J gene: TRBJ2-7
CDR3 protein: ASSASGLAGDPYEQY

CDR3 length: 12
V gene: TRBV4-1
J gene: TRBJ1-1
CDR3 protein: ASSQGDRATEAF

CDR3 length: 14
V gene: TRBV15
J gene: TRBJ2-1
CDR3 protein: ATSRAVGSSYNEQF

CDR3 length: 13
V gene: TRBV7-3
J gene: .
CDR3 protein: ASSSGLVSSYEQY

CDR3 length: 14
V gene: TRBV5-1
J gene: TRBJ1-1
CDR3 protein: ASSFGQGNMNTEAF

CDR3 length: 15
V gene: TRBV27
J gene: TRBJ2-7
CDR3 protein: ASSFVVAILNSYEQY

CDR3 length: 17
V gene: TRBV28
J gene: TRBJ2-7
CDR3 protein: ASGPTQWVAVRSSYEQY

CDR3 length: 14
V gene: TRBV5-6
J gene: TRBJ1-2
CDR3 protein: ASSLVGNGVIYGYT

CDR3 length: 13
V gene: TRBV28
J gene: TRBJ2-5
CDR3 protein: ASSFPNRGQETQY

CDR3 length: 10
V gene: TRBV4-2
J gene: TRBJ2-1
CDR3 protein: ASSPGYNEQF

CDR3 length: 14
V gene: TRBV7-8
J gene: TRBJ1-2
CDR3 protein: ASSLGRDTRRYGYT

CDR3 length: 10
V gene: TRBV29-1
J gene: TRBJ2-1
CDR3 protein: SVVLGGWEQF

CDR3 length: 12
V gene: TRBV27
J gene: TRBJ1-2
CDR3 protein: ASSSGVANYGYT

CDR3 length: 12
V gene: TRBV6-1
J gene: TRBJ1-2
CDR3 protein: ASRELTDVYGYT

CDR3 length: 11
V gene: TRBV28
J gene: TRBJ1-2
CDR3 protein: ASSLTQNYGYT

CDR3 length: 11
V gene: TRBV6-1
J gene: TRBJ2-7
CDR3 protein: ASSVSGIYEQY

CDR3 length: 15
V gene: TRBV18
J gene: TRBJ2-5
CDR3 protein: ASSPRSLAGGRETQY

CDR3 length: 10
V gene: TRBV2
J gene: TRBJ2-7
CDR3 protein: ASSGDVFEQY

CDR3 length: 13
V gene: TRBV6-1
J gene: TRBJ1-5
CDR3 protein: ASSFGAPGNQPQH

CDR3 length: 9
V gene: TRBV5-1
J gene: TRBJ2-7
CDR3 protein: ASSLGYEQY

CDR3 length: 16
V gene: TRBV27
J gene: TRBJ2-1
CDR3 protein: ASSLLSGSPPYYNEQF

CDR3 length: 11
V gene: TRBV7-3
J gene: TRBJ2-1
CDR3 protein: ASSLATRSEQF

CDR3 length: 13
V gene: TRBV28
J gene: TRBJ2-7
CDR3 protein: ASSLAGTGDYEQY

CDR3 length: 8
V gene: TRBV2
J gene: TRBJ2-3
CDR3 protein: ASSEDTQY

CDR3 length: 11
V gene: TRBV6-5
J gene: TRBJ1-1
CDR3 protein: ATDSNSGTEAF

CDR3 length: 14
V gene: TRBV7-2
J gene: TRBJ2-1
CDR3 protein: ASSFYSGSGYNEQF

CDR3 length: 13
V gene: TRBV28
J gene: TRBJ2-7
CDR3 protein: ASSLYQARIHEQY

CDR3 length: 9
V gene: TRBV30
J gene: TRBJ1-2
CDR3 protein: AWTSGGGYT

CDR3 length: 14
V gene: TRBV14
J gene: TRBJ2-1
CDR3 protein: ASSHRQGNIYNEQF

CDR3 length: 12
V gene: TRBV9
J gene: TRBJ1-1
CDR3 protein: ASSVESVNTEAF

CDR3 length: 12
V gene: TRBV5-1
J gene: TRBJ2-7
CDR3 protein: ASSPQGSLYEQY

CDR3 length: 15
V gene: TRBV9
J gene: TRBJ2-3
CDR3 protein: ASSVVGLAASTDTQY

CDR3 length: 11
V gene: TRBV18
J gene: TRBJ2-2
CDR3 protein: ASSRLTTGELF

CDR3 length: 13
V gene: TRBV7-9
J gene: TRBJ2-7
CDR3 protein: ASSLGRGSAYEQY

CDR3 length: 10
V gene: TRBV6-6
J gene: TRBJ2-7
CDR3 protein: ASRVTGYEQY

CDR3 length: 14
V gene: TRBV5-4
J gene: TRBJ2-2
CDR3 protein: ASSPGKRGFTGELF

CDR3 length: 16
V gene: TRBV9
J gene: TRBJ2-2
CDR3 protein: ASSVWGWDRRNTGELF

CDR3 length: 11
V gene: TRBV30
J gene: TRBJ1-6
CDR3 protein: AWSVVRRSPLH

CDR3 length: 9
V gene: TRBV20-1
J gene: TRBJ1-1
CDR3 protein: SARVRGKAF

CDR3 length: 13
V gene: TRBV5-4
J gene: TRBJ1-1
CDR3 protein: ASSGPVQGYTEAF

CDR3 length: 13
V gene: TRBV27
J gene: TRBJ1-2
CDR3 protein: ASSPSVRRYYGYT

CDR3 length: 11
V gene: TRBV11-3
J gene: TRBJ2-5
CDR3 protein: ASSRTDQETQY

CDR3 length: 13
V gene: TRBV13
J gene: TRBJ1-2
CDR3 protein: ASFLRTAINYGYT